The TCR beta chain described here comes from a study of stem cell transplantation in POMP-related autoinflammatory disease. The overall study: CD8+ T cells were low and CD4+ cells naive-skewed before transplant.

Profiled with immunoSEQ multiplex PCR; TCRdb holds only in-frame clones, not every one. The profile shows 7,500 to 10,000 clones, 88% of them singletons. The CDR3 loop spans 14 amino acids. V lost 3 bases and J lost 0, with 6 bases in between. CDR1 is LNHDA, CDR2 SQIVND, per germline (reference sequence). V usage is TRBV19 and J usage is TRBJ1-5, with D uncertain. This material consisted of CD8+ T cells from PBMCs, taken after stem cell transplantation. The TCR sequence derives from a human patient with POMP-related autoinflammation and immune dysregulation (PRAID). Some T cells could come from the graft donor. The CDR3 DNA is TGTGCCAGTAGTATGTGGGTTAGCAATCAGCCCCAGCATTTT. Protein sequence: CASSMWVSNQPQHF.